This T cell receptor (beta chain) was sequenced for a study of spatial heterogeneity in lung cancer. Study-level findings and limits: Resection blood, more than follow-up blood, showed ubiquitous expanded tumor TCRs.

Time point in this sample: sample taken at primary tumor resection. The donor group consisted of 72 patients who had untreated, early-stage non-small cell lung cancer. Whole RNA came from tumor, nontumor lung or frozen PBMC and was sequenced without being sorted. This clonotype was detected ten times or more. Antigen specificity is unknown. Every cDNA TCR molecule received its own unique molecular identifier. TCRdb reprocessed the 5' RACE reads with MiXCR, giving one entry per CDR3 protein. Here the sample spans roughly 13,000 distinct CDR3 sequences, around 4% being singletons. This CDR3 spans 14 amino acids. The germline V and J ends were trimmed by 5 bases and 1 base, with 12 bases remaining between them. Looked up from germline, CDR1 is SGHTA and CDR2 is FQGTGA.

The source is a male donor with early-stage non-small cell lung cancer. Sequences were derived from PBMCs, sampled at surgery. The rearrangement links TRBV7-3 to TRBJ2-7; no clear D. CDR3 sequence: CASSPGVGSYEQYF. CDR3 nucleotide sequence: TGTGCCAGCAGCCCCGGAGTGGGGTCCTACGAGCAGTACTTC.